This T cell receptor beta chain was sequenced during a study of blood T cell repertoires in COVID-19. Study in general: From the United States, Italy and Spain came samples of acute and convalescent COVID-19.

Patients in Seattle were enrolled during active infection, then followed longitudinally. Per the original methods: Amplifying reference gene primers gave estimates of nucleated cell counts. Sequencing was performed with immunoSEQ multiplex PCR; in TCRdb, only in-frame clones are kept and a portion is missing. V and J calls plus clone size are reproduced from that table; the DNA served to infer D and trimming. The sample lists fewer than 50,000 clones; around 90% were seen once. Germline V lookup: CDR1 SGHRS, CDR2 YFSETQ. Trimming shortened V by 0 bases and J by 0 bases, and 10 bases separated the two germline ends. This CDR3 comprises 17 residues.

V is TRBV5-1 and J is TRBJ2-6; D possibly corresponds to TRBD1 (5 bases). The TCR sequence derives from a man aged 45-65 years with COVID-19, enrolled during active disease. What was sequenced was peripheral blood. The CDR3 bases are TGCGCCAGCAGCTTGGTTCTTCAGGGCTCTGGGGCCAACGTCCTGACTTTC. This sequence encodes CASSLVLQGSGANVLTF. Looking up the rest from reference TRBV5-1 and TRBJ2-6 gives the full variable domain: KAGVTQTPRYLIKTRGQQVTLSCSPISGHRSVSWYQQTPGQGLQFLFEYFSETQRNKGNFPGRFSGRQFSNSRSEMNVSTLELGDSALYLCASSLVLQGSGANVLTFGAGSRLTVL.